These T cell receptor beta chains were read from a single sample in a study of OX40 agonist ivuxolimab in advanced cancers. Here immunoSEQ multiplex PCR was the method, and the copy in TCRdb shows in-frame clones only, minus some. In the table there are 76,000 or so clones, roughly 85% of which are singletons. The sample in question was CD4+ or CD8+ T cells sorted from blood, obtained in a trial of the OX40 agonist ivuxolimab. The source of these receptors is an adult with an advanced solid tumor such as melanoma, head and neck, liver or kidney cancer. Each CDR3 is given with its conserved first and last residue. D genes are given only for firm matches. A row's size may be missing; if present it is once, few, many or a size class.

v_gene: TRBV5-1; len: 14; d_gene: .; abundance: .; CDR3aa: CASRSGSSTDTQYF
v_gene: TRBV5-1; len: 13; d_gene: .; abundance: .; CDR3aa: CASSFVGGPEAFF
v_gene: TRBV6-6; len: 15; d_gene: .; abundance: .; CDR3aa: CASSYGGGAPETQYF
v_gene: TRBV11-2; len: 15; d_gene: TRBD1; abundance: .; CDR3aa: CASSEQGSGTDTQYF
v_gene: TRBV6-5; len: 13; d_gene: .; abundance: .; CDR3aa: CASSYGDDSPLHF
v_gene: TRBV6-5; len: 13; d_gene: .; abundance: .; CDR3aa: CASSYRWGETQYF
v_gene: TRBV7-2; len: 14; d_gene: TRBD1; abundance: .; CDR3aa: CASSDDRVNQPQHF
v_gene: TRBV7-2; len: 13; d_gene: .; abundance: .; CDR3aa: CASSLTVKETQYF
v_gene: TRBV18; len: 12; d_gene: .; abundance: .; CDR3aa: CASSPRVTEAFF
v_gene: TRBV6-6; len: 13; d_gene: TRBD1; abundance: .; CDR3aa: CASSSTGGRGYTF
v_gene: TRBV10-3; len: 13; d_gene: TRBD1; abundance: .; CDR3aa: CAIKGARDQPQHF
v_gene: TRBV19; len: 12; d_gene: .; abundance: .; CDR3aa: CASSMQDSPLHF
v_gene: TRBV6-1; len: 13; d_gene: .; abundance: .; CDR3aa: CASSRVGTYEAFF
v_gene: TRBV6-5; len: 15; d_gene: .; abundance: .; CDR3aa: CASSYSGVRGYGYTF
v_gene: TRBV19; len: 14; d_gene: .; abundance: .; CDR3aa: CASSIEASRDEQYF
v_gene: TRBV2; len: 15; d_gene: TRBD2; abundance: .; CDR3aa: CASSWSGGAGDTQYF
v_gene: TRBV4-2; len: 17; d_gene: .; abundance: once; CDR3aa: CASSQDWPSFGQETQYF
v_gene: TRBV7-6; len: 14; d_gene: .; abundance: .; CDR3aa: CASSALHLPEGLFF
v_gene: TRBV5-1; len: 15; d_gene: .; abundance: .; CDR3aa: CASSSIGTKNTEAFF
v_gene: TRBV2; len: 12; d_gene: .; abundance: few; CDR3aa: CASTGQGYGYTF
v_gene: TRBV2; len: 17; d_gene: .; abundance: few; CDR3aa: CASKPSRYLRSNYGYTF
v_gene: TRBV7-3; len: 14; d_gene: .; abundance: .; CDR3aa: CASSSGPGTDTQYF